Sequencing of this T cell receptor (beta chain) was carried out in a study of neurological immune-mediated disorders. Each CDR3 protein gets one entry after TCRdb re-called the 5' RACE reads with MiXCR. This sample has more than 20,000 distinct CDR3 sequences; roughly 13% occur once, and the top ten carry about a sixth. In this sample, this clonotype turned up many times. The specimen sequenced was PBMCs. The clonotype comes from a woman in her forties with HTLV-1-associated myelopathy (HAM/TSP).

CDR3 region: CASSQNGGSTEAFF. CDR3 sequence (DNA): TGTGCCAGCAGCCAAAATGGGGGTTCCACTGAAGCTTTCTTT. The chain is built from TRBV14 and TRBJ1-1, with D perhaps matching TRBD1 (5 bases). Trimming left V 2 bases short and J 4 bases short, with 11 bases between. Germline CDR1 and CDR2: SGHDN and FVKESK. The CDR3 is 14 amino acids.